This TCR beta chain was identified in a study of blood T cell repertoires in COVID-19. Study information: In each case, the material was cDNA or gDNA derived from T cells, B-cell-depleted T cells, or PBMCs.

In the study's own analysis: Amplifying reference gene primers gave estimates of nucleated cell counts. Assay: immunoSEQ multiplex PCR; the TCRdb copy retains only in-frame clones and omits some. V, J and clone size are taken as reported in that table, and D and trimming were inferred from the DNA itself. The data hold about 150,000 clones, with roughly 90% observed a single time. Germline values: CDR1 SGHTA, CDR2 FQGNSA. This CDR3 has 13 residues. Trimming left V 5 bases short and J 8 bases short, with 15 bases between. The TCR sequence derives from a woman in her 70s with acute or convalescent COVID-19. The genes are TRBV7-2 and TRBJ1-2; unclear D gene. Specimen: peripheral blood. The CDR3: CASSPWEGAGYTF. CDR3 nucleotide sequence: TGTGCCAGCAGCCCCTGGGAGGGCGCGGGCTACACCTTC.